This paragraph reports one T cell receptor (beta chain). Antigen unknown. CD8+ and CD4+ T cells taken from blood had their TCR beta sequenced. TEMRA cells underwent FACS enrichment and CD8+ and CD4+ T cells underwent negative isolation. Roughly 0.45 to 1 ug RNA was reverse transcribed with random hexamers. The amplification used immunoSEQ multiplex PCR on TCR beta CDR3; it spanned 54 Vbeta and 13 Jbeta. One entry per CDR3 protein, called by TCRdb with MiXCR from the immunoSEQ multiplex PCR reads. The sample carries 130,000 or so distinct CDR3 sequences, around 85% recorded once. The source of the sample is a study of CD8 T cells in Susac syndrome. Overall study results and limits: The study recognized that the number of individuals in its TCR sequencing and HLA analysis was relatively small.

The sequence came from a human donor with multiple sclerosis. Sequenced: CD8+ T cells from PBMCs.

CDR3 DNA: TGCAGCGTCCAAGAAGACGGGGGGCCCCCTCTGAACACTGAAGCTTTCTTT. It yields the protein CSVQEDGGPPLNTEAFF. The chain combines TRBV29-1 with TRBJ1-1; possibly TRBD1 for D (6 bases). There are 17 residues in the CDR3. The V and J ends lost 6 bases and 0 bases respectively, with 23 bases between them. CDR1 and CDR2 from the germline V gene are SQVTM and ANQGSEA.